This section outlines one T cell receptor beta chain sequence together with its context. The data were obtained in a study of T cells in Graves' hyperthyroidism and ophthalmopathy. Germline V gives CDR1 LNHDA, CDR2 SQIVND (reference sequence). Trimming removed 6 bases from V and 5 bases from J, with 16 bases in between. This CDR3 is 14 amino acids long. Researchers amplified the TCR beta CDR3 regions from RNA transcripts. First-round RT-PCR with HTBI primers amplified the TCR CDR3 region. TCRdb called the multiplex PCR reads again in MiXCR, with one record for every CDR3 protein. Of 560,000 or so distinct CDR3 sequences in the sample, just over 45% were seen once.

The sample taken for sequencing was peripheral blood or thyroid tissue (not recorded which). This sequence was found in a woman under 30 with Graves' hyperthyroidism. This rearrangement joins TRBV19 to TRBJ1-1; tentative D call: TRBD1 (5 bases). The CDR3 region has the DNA TGTGCCAGTAGCCCAGGGTATTATAGGACTGAAGCTTTCTTT. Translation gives CASSPGYYRTEAFF. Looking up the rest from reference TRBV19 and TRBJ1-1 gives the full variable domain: DGGITQSPKYLFRKEGQNVTLSCEQNLNHDAMYWYRQDPGQGLRLIYYSQIVNDFQKGDIAEGYSVSREKKESFPLTVTSAQKNPTAFYLCASSPGYYRTEAFFGQGTRLTVV.